The subject of this entry is one TCR beta chain. The PCR made use of 60 Vbeta and 13 Jbeta primers. Repertoires were generated with immunoSEQ multiplex PCR, while TCRdb's copy carries only in-frame clones and drops some. This table has approximately 150,000 clones, more than 80% appearing once. These data originate in a study of cytomegalovirus exposure and HLA in healthy donors. The sequence came from a woman aged 25 to 39 in good health and CMV-seropositive. Source material: PBMCs.

CDR3 protein: CASSSGQGAINGQPQHF. The CDR3 DNA is TGTGCCAGCAGCTCCGGACAGGGGGCCATCAACGGACAGCCCCAGCATTTT. V is TRBV7-2 and J is TRBJ1-5; 11 bases align to TRBD1. This CDR3 spans 17 amino acids. Germline V CDR1 and CDR2: SGHTA, FQGNSA. J was trimmed by 7 bases and V by 4 bases; bases with no gene match: 12.